The clone carrying this T cell receptor (beta chain) has just a few counts. What it binds is unknown. The CDR3 consists of 12 residues. Germline values: CDR1 DFQATT, CDR2 SNEGSKA (reference sequence). Trimming removed 1 base at V and 9 bases at J, with 12 bases between. Roughly 9 milliliters of peripheral blood were drawn from each donor. These data are taken from a study of blood T cells in healthy people across ages. Study-wide results and limits: Donors of long life had a larger count of naive CD4+ cells and greater diversity than aged donors. With age, beta diversity per million T cells declined roughly linearly, significantly by 40. Diversity of TCR beta correlated strongly with naive T cell percentage.

The use of a sample-barcoded 5' primer and a J-beta primer mix characterized a second PCR of roughly 7 to 11 cycles. One entry per CDR3 protein results from TCRdb running MiXCR on the 5' RACE reads. The repertoire includes 950,000 to 1,200,000 distinct CDR3 sequences, 35% to 40% of them detected once, and around 12% sits in the top ten. The receptor was isolated from a man younger than 30 in good health. The sample was blood. The genes are TRBV20-1 and TRBJ1-2; D is perhaps TRBD1 (6 bases). CDR3 residues: CSARGTASRYTF. In DNA form, the CDR3 reads TGCAGTGCTAGAGGGACAGCCAGCCGCTACACCTTC.